This TCR beta chain came from a study of blood T cell repertoires in COVID-19. In the original processing: Reference gene primer amplification in the assay estimated nucleated cell counts. Some clones are missing from TCRdb's copy, which holds only in-frame ones; the method was immunoSEQ multiplex PCR. The D gene and trimming were derived from the DNA, and the V and J assignments and clone size from that table. This sample has roughly 290,000 clones, with approximately 86% found just once. The CDR3 runs 13 residues. J lost 3 bases, V lost 8 bases, and 7 bases had no gene match. The V call is TRBV12-3 or TRBV12-4, the J call TRBJ2-7; 7 bases are shared with TRBD1. The sample comprised peripheral blood. This clonotype was obtained from a woman in her thirties who had recovered from COVID-19. The CDR3 spells CASGQGTDYEQYF. The CDR3 DNA is TGTGCCAGCGGGCAAGGGACAGACTACGAGCAGTACTTC.